Sequencing of this T cell receptor (beta chain) was carried out in a study of T cells in Graves' hyperthyroidism and ophthalmopathy. V lost 2 bases and J lost 5; bases outside the gene matches: 5. This CDR3 comprises 15 residues. CDR1 and CDR2 from the germline V gene are SGHTA and FQGTGA. The table lists this clonotype with many counts. Using RNA transcripts as the source, TCR beta CDR3 regions were amplified. With the HTBI primer set, the TCR CDR3 went through a first round of RT-PCR. TCRdb itself ran the multiplex PCR reads through MiXCR, one entry per CDR3 protein. There are fewer than 300,000 distinct CDR3 sequences in the sample; 25% occur only once, and roughly a quarter lies in the top ten.

Sequenced sample: blood. V is TRBV7-3 and J is TRBJ2-5; 10 bases line up with TRBD2. This receptor was taken from a man aged 40-49 years with Graves' hyperthyroidism that later progressed to Graves' ophthalmopathy. The CDR3 sequence: CASSLSLAGMETQYF. CDR3 nucleotide sequence: TGTGCCAGCAGCTTATCACTAGCGGGGATGGAGACCCAGTACTTC.